This T cell receptor beta chain comes out of a study of yellow fever vaccine responses in identical twins. Points from the study as a whole: Twins reportedly mounted vaccine T cell responses that seemed partly convergent, partly personalized.

The junction had 5 bases not matched to a gene; V was cut back by 5 bases and J by 0 bases. Germline CDR1 and CDR2: MNHEY and SMNVEV (reference sequence). The CDR3 extends over 17 amino acids. Points on this clonotype: Its cognate antigen is unknown.

MiXCR, applied by TCRdb to the RT-PCR reads, yields one record per CDR3 protein. The sample records roughly 1,700 distinct CDR3 sequences, 70% to 90% being singletons. The chain combines TRBV27 with TRBJ2-6; 9 positions agree with TRBD1. This clonotype originated in a woman aged 18-35 years who received the yellow fever vaccine. This material consisted of T cells from blood (PBMCs), unsorted or a sorted subset (not recorded which), taken before or after yellow fever vaccination (not recorded which). Written as DNA, the CDR3 is TGTGCCAGCAGTCGGACAGGGGATTTCTCTGGGGCCAACGTCCTGACTTTC. Translation: CASSRTGDFSGANVLTF.